The 28 T cell receptor beta chains in this list originate from one sample, sequenced in a study of identical twins (dated by TCRdb to the mid-2010s). Library generation was performed with 5' RACE. Instrument on record: Illumina HiSeq 2000. The public reads were quality trimmed at Q25 with fastp and then assembled into clones with MiXCR by TCRdb, keeping productive beta chains. Here each entry gathers all rows of one CDR3 protein and keeps the most common genes and DNA. This sample comprises about 520,000 distinct CDR3 sequences, 20% to 25% of them detected only once. Around 0.9% of the sample is held by the ten biggest clonotypes. These sequences were also reported in another study, on T cells expressing NK-cell markers.

The sequencing input was CD4+ T cells sorted from blood. These receptors all stem from a woman between 18 and 29 years old in good health.

This clonotype came up a few times. V and J are TRBV7-9 and TRBJ2-4, with D perhaps assigned TRBD1 or TRBD2 (5 bases each). The length of the CDR3 is 14 residues. Deletions cut 5 bases from V and 4 bases from J, with 12 bases between. Germline V CDR1 and CDR2: SEHNR, FQNEAQ (reference sequence). CDR3 amino acids: CASSTGTLKNIQYF. In nucleotides, the CDR3 is TGTGCCAGCAGCACCGGGACCTTAAAAAACATTCAGTACTTC.

The V call is TRBV18, the J call TRBJ2-7, with 9 bases aligning to TRBD1. The CDR3 has 15 amino acids. Germline V lookup: CDR1 KGHSH, CDR2 LQKENI. Germline trimming cut 1 base from V and 1 base from J; bases unmatched to any gene: 2. The CDR3, as DNA: TGTGCCAGCTCACCACAGGGACAGGGTTCCTACGAGCAGTACTTC. It yields the protein CASSPQGQGSYEQYF.

There are a few counts of this clonotype. The chain has TRBV20-1 and TRBJ2-5, with D possibly called TRBD1 or TRBD2 (6 bases each). CDR1 is DFQATT, CDR2 SNEGSKA, per germline (reference sequence). CDR3 size: 14 residues. V was clipped by 6 bases and J by 4 bases, with 18 bases between them. The CDR3 coding sequence is TGCAGTGCCGTCAGGGGCTTCGGGGGAGAGACCCAGTACTTC. Its protein product is CSAVRGFGGETQYF.

This sequence joins TRBV2 and TRBJ2-5; maybe TRBD1 (6 bases). CDR1 and CDR2 (germline): SNHLY, FYNNEI. Trimming cost V 2 bases and J 5 bases, with 9 bases left between them. The length of the CDR3 is 13 residues. CDR3 sequence (DNA): TGTGCCAGCAGTGAAAGAAGGGGGGAGACCCAGTACTTC. It translates to CASSERRGETQYF.

This rearrangement joins TRBV21-1 to TRBJ2-7. TRBV21-1 is classified as a pseudogene. This CDR3 is 12 amino acids long. Here the CDR3 reads CASSASAYEQYF. CDR3 nucleotide sequence: TGTGCCAGCAGCGCTTCAGCCTACGAGCAGTACTTC.

This clonotype was observed a few times. V usage is TRBV7-3 and J usage is TRBJ2-3; D is ambiguous. The CDR3 is made up of 12 amino acids. The V end was cut by 4 bases, the J end by 3 bases, with 5 bases between. Per germline, CDR1 SGHTA and CDR2 FQGTGA. CDR3 residues: CASSSQTDTQYF. CDR3 DNA: TGTGCCAGCAGCTCCCAGACAGATACGCAGTATTTT.

This rearrangement joins TRBV12-3 or TRBV12-4 to TRBJ1-3; D is unresolved. There are 12 residues in the CDR3. The V gene lost 3 bases and the J gene lost 3 bases, with 3 bases spanning the gap. In DNA, the CDR3 is TGTGCCAGCAGTTTTATTGGAAACACCATATATTTT. As protein: CASSFIGNTIYF.

The chain combines TRBV7-2 with TRBJ2-1; 7 nucleotides agree with TRBD2. From germline, CDR1 is SGHTA and CDR2 FQGNSA. The length of the CDR3 is 14 residues. V was pared by 4 bases and J by 12 bases, with 12 bases of the junction left unmatched. The CDR3 DNA sequence: TGTGCCAGCAGCTCCGGGGGAGGGCCTCTTCTGCAGTTCTTC. Its protein is CASSSGGGPLLQFF.

This clonotype was observed a handful of times. The chain employs TRBV5-1 and TRBJ2-5; unclear D gene. Germline CDR1 and CDR2: SGHRS and YFSETQ. The V end lost 1 base, the J end lost 5 bases, and 6 bases lay between the germline ends. The CDR3 contains 12 residues. CDR3 amino acids: CASSLFQETQYF. The CDR3 DNA follows: TGCGCCAGCAGCTTGTTTCAGGAGACCCAGTACTTC.

This clonotype was counted between two and nine times. The gene calls are TRBV7-2 and TRBJ2-7; no firm D call. V dropped 1 base and J dropped 7 bases, with 11 bases sitting between them. CDR1 SGHTA and CDR2 FQGNSA come from the germline V gene. This CDR3 is built from 13 residues. The CDR3 sequence is CASSLEGGWEQYF. CDR3 DNA: TGTGCCAGCAGCTTAGAAGGCGGTTGGGAGCAGTACTTC.

This clonotype was counted many times. V gene TRBV20-1 combines with J gene TRBJ1-4; tentatively, D is TRBD1 (6 bases). This CDR3 is 12 amino acids long. Germline V gene sequence: CDR1 DFQATT, CDR2 SNEGSKA (reference sequence). Here the CDR3 DNA reads TGCAGGGTACAGGGATCTAATGAAAAACTGTTTTTT. It yields the protein CRVQGSNEKLFF.

The chain is built from TRBV20-1 and TRBJ1-1; TRBD1 might be the D (5 bases). V was cut by 5 bases and J by 0 bases, with 10 bases left in between. Germline V gives CDR1 DFQATT, CDR2 SNEGSKA (reference sequence). The CDR3 contains 13 residues. DNA for the CDR3: TGCAGTGCTCCGGGGGATATGAACACTGAAGCTTTCTTT. It yields the protein CSAPGDMNTEAFF.

This clonotype has a handful of counts. The chain recombines TRBV2 with TRBJ1-1; D is unclear. The V and J ends lost 3 bases and 1 base respectively, with 12 bases between them. Germline V lookup: CDR1 SNHLY, CDR2 FYNNEI. The CDR3 extends over 15 amino acids. DNA of the CDR3: TGTGCCAGCAGTGAGGTGGGAGCTAAGAACACTGAAGCTTTCTTT. Translating it yields CASSEVGAKNTEAFF.

The CDR3 loop reads CASSPARAQYF. The CDR3 DNA sequence: TGTGCCAGCAGCCCCGCCCGGGCCCAGTACTTC. The V call is TRBV7-6, the J call TRBJ2-5, with D uncertain. The CDR3 runs 11 residues. Germline CDR1 and CDR2: SGHVS and FNYEAQ. V dropped 5 bases and J dropped 9 bases, with 10 bases sitting between them.

This clonotype has a handful of counts. The chain combines TRBV4-3 with TRBJ2-2; D is unresolved. The CDR3 is 13 residues long. V shed 0 bases and J shed 6 bases, with 5 bases lying between them. CDR1 is LGHNA, CDR2 YSLEER, per germline. DNA of the CDR3: TGCGCCAGCAGCCAAGAGGAACCCGGGGAGCTGTTTTTT. Its protein is CASSQEEPGELFF.

The V call is TRBV7-9, the J call TRBJ2-1, with TRBD2 identical over 8 bases. Germline assignment: CDR1 SEHNR and CDR2 FQNEAQ (reference sequence). Unmatched junction bases numbered 8, after V lost 3 bases and J lost 10 bases. The CDR3 is 14 residues long. The CDR3 is CASSFPAGVDEQFF. As DNA, the CDR3 is TGTGCCAGCAGCTTCCCAGCGGGAGTCGACGAGCAGTTCTTC.

This clonotype was seen only a few times. This chain connects TRBV7-9 to TRBJ1-2, with D unclear. Germline lookup yields CDR1 SEHNR and CDR2 FQNEAQ (reference sequence). The CDR3 length is 12 residues. V dropped 9 bases and J dropped 2 bases, with 10 bases sitting between them. As DNA, the CDR3 is TGTGCCAGAGAGGAACAGAACTATGGCTACACCTTC. Translation: CAREEQNYGYTF.

In DNA, the CDR3 is TGTGCCAGCAGCCCACGACTAGCGGGAGAGGCCGGGGAGCTGTTTTTT. This translates into CASSPRLAGEAGELFF. This chain links TRBV11-2 with TRBJ2-2, with TRBD2 matching 12 bases. Losses at the gene ends were 5 bases for V and 6 bases for J; bases not matched to a gene: 7. Germline V gene lookup returns CDR1 SGHAT and CDR2 FQNNGV. This CDR3 is built from 16 residues.

This clonotype has just a few counts. The chain carries TRBV25-1 and TRBJ1-2, with D maybe TRBD1 (5 bases). V was shortened by 2 bases and J by 4 bases, with 11 bases between the two germline ends. Germline assignment: CDR1 MGHDK and CDR2 SYGVNS. This CDR3 is built from 14 residues. CDR3 coding DNA: TGTGCCAGCAGTGAAGAATTGGGGCTCTATGGCTACACCTTC. Translation: CASSEELGLYGYTF.

This clonotype was counted only a few times. This chain connects TRBV18 to TRBJ1-1; no clear D. The CDR3 extends over 13 amino acids. CDR1 KGHSH and CDR2 LQKENI come from the germline V gene. V dropped 6 bases and J dropped 11 bases, with 19 bases sitting between them. The CDR3 sequence is CASSPLRPGDAFF. CDR3 nucleotides: TGTGCCAGCTCCCCGCTCCGTCCCGGGGATGCTTTCTTT.

J is TRBJ1-6 and V is TRBV7-2; D is unresolved. Germline values: CDR1 SGHTA, CDR2 FQGNSA. V lost 2 bases and J 2 bases, leaving 7 bases between the germline ends. This CDR3 has 15 amino acids. Written as DNA, the CDR3 is TGTGCCAGCAGCTTACAAAATGCCTATAATTCACCCCTCCACTTT. Its protein is CASSLQNAYNSPLHF.

This chain joins TRBV6-1 and TRBJ1-2, with D unclear. V lost 2 bases, J lost 4 bases, and 14 bases lay in between. CDR3 length: 15 amino acids. CDR1 and CDR2 from the germline V gene are MNHNS and SASEGT. This CDR3 is CASSENWTAGYGYTF. CDR3 in DNA: TGTGCCAGCAGTGAAAATTGGACCGCCGGCTATGGCTACACCTTC.

The chain couples TRBV20-1 to TRBJ2-1, with 8 bases aligning to TRBD2. The CDR3 covers 16 residues. J gave up 3 bases and V 5 bases, and 12 bases lay outside the gene matches. Germline V gene sequence: CDR1 DFQATT, CDR2 SNEGSKA (reference sequence). The CDR3, as DNA: TGCAGTGCTGCCCCCAGCGGGGGCCTCTTCTACAATGAGCAGTTCTTC. It codes for CSAAPSGGLFYNEQFF.

This clonotype has just a few counts. This chain uses TRBV29-1 with TRBJ1-1; D might be TRBD1 (5 bases). The V end was cut by 7 bases, the J end by 3 bases, with 15 bases between. The CDR3 has 13 amino acids. Germline V CDR1 and CDR2: SQVTM, ANQGSEA. The CDR3 DNA sequence: TGCAGCGCAGTCAGGGAGACGTACACTGAAGCTTTCTTT. Translated, it gives CSAVRETYTEAFF.

This clonotype was found once. The chain carries TRBV7-9 and TRBJ2-7; 7 bases fit TRBD2. The CDR3 is 15 amino acids. V shed 5 bases and J 10 bases; nucleotides not matched to a gene: 17. In germline, CDR1 is SEHNR, CDR2 FQNEAQ (reference sequence). The chain's CDR3 is CASSLSGLIVGEQYF. DNA of the CDR3: TGTGCCAGCAGCCTTAGCGGGTTGATAGTGGGAGAACAGTACTTC.

This clonotype was seen more than once but under ten times. The genes are TRBV12-3 or TRBV12-4 and TRBJ2-7; D uncertain. The ends were cut back, 3 bases at V and 4 bases at J, with 7 bases in the middle. CDR3 size: 12 residues. Here the CDR3 reads CASSLFLYEQYF. CDR3 coding DNA: TGTGCCAGCAGTTTGTTTCTTTACGAGCAGTACTTC.

The table lists this clonotype with a few counts. The chain links TRBV6-5 to TRBJ2-3; unclear D gene. Germline CDR1 is MNHEY and CDR2 is SVGAGI. V was trimmed by 2 bases and J by 3 bases, leaving 6 bases between them. CDR3 length: 13 residues. Here the CDR3 reads CASSYTITDTQYF. The CDR3 nucleotides are TGTGCCAGCAGTTACACCATAACAGATACGCAGTATTTT.

V usage is TRBV29-1 and J usage is TRBJ2-7; unclear D gene. The V end lost 1 base, the J end lost 6 bases, and 16 bases lay between the germline ends. This CDR3 contains 14 residues. CDR1 and CDR2 (germline): SQVTM, ANQGSEA. CDR3 sequence: CSVEGFVTSGEQYF. CDR3 DNA: TGCAGCGTTGAAGGGTTTGTCACCTCAGGCGAGCAGTACTTC.